This passage covers 10 T cell receptor beta chains from one sample sequenced in a study of blood T cell repertoires in COVID-19. Only in-frame clones appear in the TCRdb table, and some are missing; sequencing was by immunoSEQ multiplex PCR. The sample holds approximately 64,000 clones; roughly 86% are singletons and the top ten take roughly 0.83%. Sequences were obtained from peripheral blood. All receptors come from a woman aged 70-85 years with acute or convalescent COVID-19.

J is TRBJ1-2 and V is TRBV7-2; 9 bases agree with TRBD1. The V gene end was trimmed by 8 bases and the J gene end by 6 bases; junction bases not matched to a gene: 13. The length of the CDR3 is 15 residues. Germline loops: CDR1 SGHTA, CDR2 FQGNSA. In nucleotides, the CDR3 is TGTGCCAGCGCATCCTCCGGGACAGGGAGGAATGGCTACACCTTC. Translated: CASASSGTGRNGYTF. Based on the CDR3 plus reference TRBV7-2 and TRBJ1-2, the full variable domain is GAGVSQSPSNKVTEKGKDVELRCDPISGHTALYWYRQSLGQGLEFLIYFQGNSAPDKSGLPSDRFSAERTGGSVSTLTIQRTQQEDSAVYLCASASSGTGRNGYTFGSGTRLTVV.

This rearrangement joins TRBV11-3 to TRBJ2-1, with 13 bases lining up with TRBD2. CDR3 length equals 16 residues. The V gene end was trimmed by 5 bases and the J gene end by 7 bases; junction bases not matched to a gene: 8. The germline CDR1 and CDR2 sequences are SGHNT and YENEEA. CDR3 amino acids: CASSLGLAGVRNEQFF. For the CDR3, the DNA is TGTGCCAGCAGCCTAGGACTAGCGGGAGTTCGGAATGAGCAGTTCTTC.

The chain recombines TRBV18 with TRBJ2-5, with 7 bases aligning to TRBD1. Germline CDR1 and CDR2: KGHSH and LQKENI. Trimming removed 3 bases from V and 5 bases from J; junction bases left unmatched: 15. The CDR3 sequence is 17 residues long. The CDR3 spells CASSPVIRDSNGETQYF. The CDR3 DNA reads TGTGCCAGCTCACCCGTTATTCGGGACAGTAACGGGGAGACCCAGTACTTC.

The chain couples TRBV7-2 to TRBJ1-1; maybe TRBD1 (5 bases). This CDR3 region has 14 residues. Germline loops: CDR1 SGHTA, CDR2 FQGNSA. V was clipped by 1 base and J by 4 bases, with 10 bases between them. CDR3 in DNA: TGTGCCAGCAGCTTAGGGGGGGGTCCCACTGAAGCTTTCTTT. Its protein product is CASSLGGGPTEAFF.

This CDR3 reads CASSQPSGPKETQYF. The CDR3 DNA is TGTGCCAGCAGCCAGCCTAGCGGGCCAAAAGAGACCCAGTACTTC. The rearrangement joins TRBV4-2 to TRBJ2-5; 8 bases map to TRBD2. Germline V CDR1 and CDR2: LGHNA, YNFKEQ. The CDR3 loop spans 15 amino acids. V lost 3 bases and J lost 3; bases outside the gene matches: 6.

J is TRBJ1-5 and V is TRBV5-1, with TRBD1 identical over 11 bases. Germline V gives CDR1 SGHRS, CDR2 YFSETQ. The CDR3 totals 15 residues. V dropped 0 bases and J dropped 11; count of bases not matched to a gene: 7. The CDR3, as DNA: TGCGCCAGCAGCTTGGAACGGGACAGGGGGATCGCCCAGCATTTT. As protein: CASSLERDRGIAQHF.

The CDR3 region is CSVERGAANTEAFF. CDR3 nucleotide sequence: TGCAGCGTTGAGCGGGGGGCAGCAAACACTGAAGCTTTCTTT. The V and J genes are TRBV29-1 and TRBJ1-1, with a weak D call TRBD1 (6 bases). There are 14 residues in the CDR3. Germline lookup yields CDR1 SQVTM and CDR2 ANQGSEA. V was shortened by 3 bases and J by 2 bases, with 13 bases between the two germline ends. The whole variable domain, filled in from reference TRBV29-1 and TRBJ1-1, reads SAVISQKPSRDICQRGTSLTIQCQVDSQVTMMFWYRQQPGQSLTLIATANQGSEATYESGFVIDKFPISRPNLTFSTLTVSNMSPEDSSIYLCSVERGAANTEAFFGQGTRLTVV.

This clone was found a few times. The rearrangement uses TRBV7-2 and TRBJ2-5; 7 bases align to TRBD1. The CDR3 loop spans 15 amino acids. In germline, CDR1 is SGHTA, CDR2 FQGNSA. V lost 3 bases and J lost 2; bases outside the gene matches: 6. The CDR3, as DNA: TGTGCCAGCAGCTTCCCGGGACAGATGCAAGAGACCCAGTACTTC. Protein: CASSFPGQMQETQYF.

The V gene is TRBV29-1, the J gene TRBJ1-1; the D gene is possibly TRBD1 (6 bases). Trimming removed 5 bases at V and 4 bases at J, with 17 bases between. CDR1 and CDR2 (germline): SQVTM, ANQGSEA. The CDR3 has 14 amino acids. The CDR3 nucleotides are TGCAGCGTTAGGGACGGGGGGCAATTCACTGAAGCTTTCTTT. As protein: CSVRDGGQFTEAFF.

In its sample, this clone was seen many times. The V call is TRBV30, the J call TRBJ1-1; no clear D gene. CDR3 length: 12 amino acids. Germline assignment: CDR1 GTSNPN and CDR2 SVGIG (reference sequence). V lost 3 bases and J 5 bases, leaving 10 bases between the germline ends. Here the CDR3 reads CAWSTRSTEAFF. Here the CDR3 DNA reads TGTGCCTGGAGCACTAGGTCTACTGAAGCTTTCTTT.